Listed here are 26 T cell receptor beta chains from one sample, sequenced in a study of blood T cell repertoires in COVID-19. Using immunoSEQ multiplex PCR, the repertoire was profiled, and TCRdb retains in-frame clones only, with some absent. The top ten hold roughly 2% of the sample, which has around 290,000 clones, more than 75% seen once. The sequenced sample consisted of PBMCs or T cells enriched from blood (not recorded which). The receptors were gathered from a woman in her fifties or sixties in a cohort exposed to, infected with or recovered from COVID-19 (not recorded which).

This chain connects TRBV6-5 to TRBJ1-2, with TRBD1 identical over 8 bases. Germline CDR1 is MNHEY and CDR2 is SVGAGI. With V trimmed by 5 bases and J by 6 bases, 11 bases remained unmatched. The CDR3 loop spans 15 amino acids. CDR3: CASSPIPGGRDGYTF. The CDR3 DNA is TGTGCCAGCAGTCCGATCCCAGGGGGCCGCGATGGCTACACCTTC.

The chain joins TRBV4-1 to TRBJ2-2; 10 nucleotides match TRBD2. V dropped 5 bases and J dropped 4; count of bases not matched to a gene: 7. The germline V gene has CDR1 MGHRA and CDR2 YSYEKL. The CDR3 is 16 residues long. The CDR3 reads CASSLRLAGGTGELFF. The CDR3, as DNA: TGCGCCAGCAGCTTAAGACTAGCGGGCGGCACCGGGGAGCTGTTTTTT.

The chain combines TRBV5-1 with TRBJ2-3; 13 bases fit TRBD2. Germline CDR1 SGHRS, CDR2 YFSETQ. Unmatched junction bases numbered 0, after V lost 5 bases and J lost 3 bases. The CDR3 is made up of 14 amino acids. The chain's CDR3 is CASRLAGGTDTQYF. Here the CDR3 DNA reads TGCGCCAGCAGACTAGCGGGAGGGACAGATACGCAGTATTTT.

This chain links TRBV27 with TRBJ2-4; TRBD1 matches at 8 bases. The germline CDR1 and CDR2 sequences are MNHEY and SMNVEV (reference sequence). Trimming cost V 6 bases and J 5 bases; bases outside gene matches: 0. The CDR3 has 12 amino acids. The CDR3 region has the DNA TGTGCCAGCAGGGGACAGGAAAACATTCAGTACTTC. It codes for CASRGQENIQYF.

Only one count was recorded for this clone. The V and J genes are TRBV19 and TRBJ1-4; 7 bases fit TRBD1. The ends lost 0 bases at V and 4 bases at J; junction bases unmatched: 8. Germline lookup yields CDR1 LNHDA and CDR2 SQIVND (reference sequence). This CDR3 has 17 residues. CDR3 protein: CASSIDPRDSHNEKLFF. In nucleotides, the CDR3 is TGTGCCAGTAGTATAGATCCCCGGGACAGCCATAATGAAAAACTGTTTTTT.

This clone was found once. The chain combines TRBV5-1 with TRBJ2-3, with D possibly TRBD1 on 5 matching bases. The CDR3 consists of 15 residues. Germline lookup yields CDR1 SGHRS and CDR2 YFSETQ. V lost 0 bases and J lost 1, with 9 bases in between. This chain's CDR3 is CASSLEGSRTDTQYF. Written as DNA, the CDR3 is TGCGCCAGCAGCTTGGAGGGGTCTCGCACAGATACGCAGTATTTT.

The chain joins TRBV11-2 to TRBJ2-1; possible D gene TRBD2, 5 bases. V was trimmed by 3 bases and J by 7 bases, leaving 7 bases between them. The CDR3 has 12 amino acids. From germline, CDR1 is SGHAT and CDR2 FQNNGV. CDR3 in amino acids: CASSLTKNEQFF. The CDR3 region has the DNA TGTGCCAGCAGCTTGACTAAGAATGAGCAGTTCTTC.

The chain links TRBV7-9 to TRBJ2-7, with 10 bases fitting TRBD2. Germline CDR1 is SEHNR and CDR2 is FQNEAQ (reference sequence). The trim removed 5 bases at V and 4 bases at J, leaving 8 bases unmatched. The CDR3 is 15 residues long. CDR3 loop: CASSHPSGREYEQYF. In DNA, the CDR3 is TGTGCCAGCAGCCACCCAAGCGGGAGGGAGTACGAGCAGTACTTC.

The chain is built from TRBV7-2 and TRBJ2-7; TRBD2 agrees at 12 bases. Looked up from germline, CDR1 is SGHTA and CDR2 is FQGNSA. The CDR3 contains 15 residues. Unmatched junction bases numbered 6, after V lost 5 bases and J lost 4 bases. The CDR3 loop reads CASSTSTSGGYEQYF. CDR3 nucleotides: TGTGCCAGCAGCACGTCGACTAGCGGGGGATACGAGCAGTACTTC.

CDR3: CASSPTSGRAVNIQYF. DNA for the CDR3: TGTGCCAGCAGTCCGACTAGCGGGAGGGCCGTAAACATTCAGTACTTC. J is TRBJ2-4 and V is TRBV6-2 or TRBV6-3, with TRBD2 identical over 14 bases. From germline, CDR1 is MNHEY and CDR2 SVGEGT. J was trimmed by 6 bases and V by 5 bases; bases with no gene match: 6. This CDR3 has 16 amino acids.

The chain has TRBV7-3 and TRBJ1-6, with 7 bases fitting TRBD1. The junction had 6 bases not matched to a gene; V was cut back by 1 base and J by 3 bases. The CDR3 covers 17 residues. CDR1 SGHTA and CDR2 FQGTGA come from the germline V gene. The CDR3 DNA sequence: TGTGCCAGCAGCTTAAGGGGACAGAGTAACTATAATTCACCCCTCCACTTT. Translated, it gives CASSLRGQSNYNSPLHF. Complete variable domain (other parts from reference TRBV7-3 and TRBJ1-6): GAGVSQTPSNKVTEKGKYVELRCDPISGHTALYWYRQSLGQGPEFLIYFQGTGAADDSGLPNDRFFAVRPEGSVSTLKIQRTERGDSAVYLCASSLRGQSNYNSPLHFGNGTRLTVT.

CDR3 DNA sequence: TGCGCCAGCAGCCACCTCACTCAGCCGGGGGGAGGCGGGGAGCTGTTTTTT. It translates to CASSHLTQPGGGGELFF. This chain connects TRBV4-1 to TRBJ2-2, with 7 positions matching TRBD2. The germline V gene has CDR1 MGHRA and CDR2 YSYEKL. With V trimmed by 3 bases and J by 7 bases, 14 bases remained unmatched. This CDR3 has 17 amino acids.

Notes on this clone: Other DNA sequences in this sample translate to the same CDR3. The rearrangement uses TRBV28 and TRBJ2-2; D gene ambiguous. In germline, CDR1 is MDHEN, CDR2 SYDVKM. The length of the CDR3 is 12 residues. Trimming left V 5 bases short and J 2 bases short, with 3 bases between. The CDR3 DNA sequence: TGTGCCAGCAGTCTAAACACCGGGGAGCTGTTTTTT. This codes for CASSLNTGELFF.

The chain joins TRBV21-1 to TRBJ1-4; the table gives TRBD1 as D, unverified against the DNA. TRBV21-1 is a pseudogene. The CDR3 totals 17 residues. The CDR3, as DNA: TGTGCCAGCAGCAAAGTTCACAGGGTTGGATCTAATGAAAAACTGTTTTTT. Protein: CASSKVHRVGSNEKLFF.

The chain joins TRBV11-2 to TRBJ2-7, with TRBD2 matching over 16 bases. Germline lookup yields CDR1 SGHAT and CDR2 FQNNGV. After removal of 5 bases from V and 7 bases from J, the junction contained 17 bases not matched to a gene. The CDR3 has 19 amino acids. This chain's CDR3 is CASSPGPGLAGGPLEEQYF. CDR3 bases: TGTGCCAGCAGCCCTGGGCCGGGACTAGCGGGAGGGCCGCTGGAGGAGCAGTACTTC.

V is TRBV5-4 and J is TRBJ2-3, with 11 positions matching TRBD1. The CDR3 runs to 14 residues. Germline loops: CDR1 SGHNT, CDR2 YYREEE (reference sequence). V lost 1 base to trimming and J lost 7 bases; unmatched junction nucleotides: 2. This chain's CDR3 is CASSLWDRGNTQYF. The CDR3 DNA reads TGTGCCAGCAGCTTGTGGGACAGGGGGAATACGCAGTATTTT.

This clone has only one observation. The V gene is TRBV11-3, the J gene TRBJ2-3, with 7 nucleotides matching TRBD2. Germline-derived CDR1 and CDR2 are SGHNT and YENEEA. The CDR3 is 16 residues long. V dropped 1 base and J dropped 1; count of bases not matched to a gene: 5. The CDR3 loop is CASSLGAGIGTDTQYF. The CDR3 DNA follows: TGTGCCAGCAGCTTAGGAGCGGGAATTGGCACAGATACGCAGTATTTT.

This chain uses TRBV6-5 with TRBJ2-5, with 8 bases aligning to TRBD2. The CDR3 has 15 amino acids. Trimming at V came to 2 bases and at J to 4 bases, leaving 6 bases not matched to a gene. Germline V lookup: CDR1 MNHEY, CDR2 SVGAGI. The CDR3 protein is CASSYLSGAGETQYF. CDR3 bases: TGTGCCAGCAGTTACCTTAGCGGGGCGGGAGAGACCCAGTACTTC.

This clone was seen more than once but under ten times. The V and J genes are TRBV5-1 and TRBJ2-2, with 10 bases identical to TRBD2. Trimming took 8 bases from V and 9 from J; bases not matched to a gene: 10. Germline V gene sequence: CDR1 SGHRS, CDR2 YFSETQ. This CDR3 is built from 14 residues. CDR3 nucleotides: TGCGCCAGTACTTACGCTAGCGGGAGCCGGGAGCTGTTTTTT. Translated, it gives CASTYASGSRELFF.

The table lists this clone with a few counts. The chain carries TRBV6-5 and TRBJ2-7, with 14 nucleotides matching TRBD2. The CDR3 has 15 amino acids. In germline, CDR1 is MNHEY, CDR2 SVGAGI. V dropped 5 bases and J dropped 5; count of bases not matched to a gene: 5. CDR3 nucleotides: TGTGCCAGCAGTAGAGGACTAGCGGGAGGCGACGAGCAGTACTTC. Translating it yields CASSRGLAGGDEQYF.

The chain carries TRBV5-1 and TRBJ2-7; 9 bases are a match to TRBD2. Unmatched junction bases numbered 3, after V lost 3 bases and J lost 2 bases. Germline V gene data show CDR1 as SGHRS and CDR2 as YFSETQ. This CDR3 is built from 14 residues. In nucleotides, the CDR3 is TGCGCCAGCAGCTCGACTAGCGGTCCCTACGAGCAGTACTTC. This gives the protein CASSSTSGPYEQYF.

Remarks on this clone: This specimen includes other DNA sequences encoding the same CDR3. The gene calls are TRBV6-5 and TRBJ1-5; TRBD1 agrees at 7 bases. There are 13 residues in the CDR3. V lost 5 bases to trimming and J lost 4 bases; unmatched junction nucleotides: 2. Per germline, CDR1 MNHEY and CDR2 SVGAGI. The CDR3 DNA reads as TGTGCCAGCAGTCAACAGGGGAATCAGCCCCAGCATTTT. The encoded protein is CASSQQGNQPQHF.

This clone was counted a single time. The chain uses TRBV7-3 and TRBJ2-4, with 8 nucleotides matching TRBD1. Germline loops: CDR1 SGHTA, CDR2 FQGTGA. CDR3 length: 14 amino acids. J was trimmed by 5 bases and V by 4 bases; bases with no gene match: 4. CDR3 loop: CASSSQTGENIQYF. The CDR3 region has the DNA TGTGCCAGCAGCTCCCAGACAGGGGAAAACATTCAGTACTTC.

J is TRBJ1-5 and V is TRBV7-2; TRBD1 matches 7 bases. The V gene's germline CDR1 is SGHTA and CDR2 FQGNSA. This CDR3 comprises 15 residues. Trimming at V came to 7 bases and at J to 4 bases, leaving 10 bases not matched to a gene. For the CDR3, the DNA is TGTGCCAGCAACGATCCGGACAGGTATAATCAGCCCCAGCATTTT. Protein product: CASNDPDRYNQPQHF.

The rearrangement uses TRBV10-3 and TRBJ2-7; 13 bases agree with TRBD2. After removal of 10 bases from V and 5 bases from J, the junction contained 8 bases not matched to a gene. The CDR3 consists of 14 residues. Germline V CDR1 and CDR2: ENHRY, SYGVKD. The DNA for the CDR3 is TGTGCCACCCAGGGACTAGCGGGATTCGACGAGCAGTACTTC. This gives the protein CATQGLAGFDEQYF.

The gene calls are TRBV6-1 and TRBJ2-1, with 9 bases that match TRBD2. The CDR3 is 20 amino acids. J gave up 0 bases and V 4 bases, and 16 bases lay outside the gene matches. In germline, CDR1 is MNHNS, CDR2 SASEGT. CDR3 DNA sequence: TGTGCCAGCAGTGCTAGACTAGCGGCAAACCCTCTTTTCTCCTACAATGAGCAGTTCTTC. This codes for CASSARLAANPLFSYNEQFF.